The sequence of this T cell receptor beta chain was determined in a study of cytomegalovirus exposure and HLA in healthy donors. The study ran its PCR with 60 Vbeta and 13 Jbeta primers. Sequenced by immunoSEQ multiplex PCR; TCRdb stores in-frame clones only, minus some. The sample has 150,000 or so clones; around 79% are singletons. This clone was found a few times. Germline loops: CDR1 LNHDA, CDR2 SQIVND (reference sequence). There are 12 residues in the CDR3. The V segment lost 3 bases and the J segment 15 bases; nucleotides outside the gene matches: 8. The rearrangement links TRBV19 to TRBJ2-1, with 7 bases aligning to TRBD2. The sequence came from a man aged 25-45 years in good health and CMV-seropositive. Sequencing was done on a sample of PBMCs. The CDR3 here is CASSISKRDMFF. The CDR3 coding sequence is TGTGCCAGTAGTATTTCCAAGCGGGATATGTTCTTC.